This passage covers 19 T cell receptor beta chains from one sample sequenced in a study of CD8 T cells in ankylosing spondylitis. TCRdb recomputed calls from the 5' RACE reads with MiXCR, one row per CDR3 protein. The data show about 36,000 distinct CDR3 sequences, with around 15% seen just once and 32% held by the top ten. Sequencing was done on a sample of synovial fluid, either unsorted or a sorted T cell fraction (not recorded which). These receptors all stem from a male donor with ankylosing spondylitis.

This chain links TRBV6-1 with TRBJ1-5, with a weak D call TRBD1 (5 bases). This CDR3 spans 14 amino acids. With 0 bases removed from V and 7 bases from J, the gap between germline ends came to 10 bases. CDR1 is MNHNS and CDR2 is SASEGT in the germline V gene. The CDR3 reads CASSEAVGEQPQHF. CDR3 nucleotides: TGTGCCAGCAGTGAAGCAGTAGGGGAACAGCCCCAGCATTTT.

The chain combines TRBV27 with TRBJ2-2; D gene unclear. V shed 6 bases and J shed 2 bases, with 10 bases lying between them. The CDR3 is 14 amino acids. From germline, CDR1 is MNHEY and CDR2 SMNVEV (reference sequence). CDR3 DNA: TGTGCCAGCAGAAGAAGTCGCAACACCGGGGAGCTGTTTTTT. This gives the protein CASRRSRNTGELFF.

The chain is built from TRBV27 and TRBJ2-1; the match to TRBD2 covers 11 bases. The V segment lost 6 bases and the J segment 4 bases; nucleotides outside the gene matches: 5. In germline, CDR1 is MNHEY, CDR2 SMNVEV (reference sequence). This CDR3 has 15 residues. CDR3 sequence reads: CASSPGTSGYNEQFF. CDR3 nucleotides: TGTGCCAGCAGCCCCGGGACTAGCGGTTACAATGAGCAGTTCTTC.

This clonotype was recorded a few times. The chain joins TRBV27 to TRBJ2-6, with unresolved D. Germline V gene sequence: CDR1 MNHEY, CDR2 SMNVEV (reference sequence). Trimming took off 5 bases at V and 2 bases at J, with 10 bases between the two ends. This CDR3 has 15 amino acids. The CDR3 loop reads CASSPRITGANVLTF. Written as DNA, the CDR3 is TGTGCCAGCAGTCCCAGGATCACTGGGGCCAACGTCCTGACTTTC. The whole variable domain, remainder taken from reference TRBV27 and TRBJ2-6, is EAQVTQNPRYLITVTGKKLTVTCSQNMNHEYMSWYRQDPGLGLRQIYYSMNVEVTDKGDVPEGYKVSRKEKRNFPLILESPSPNQTSLYFCASSPRITGANVLTFGAGSRLTVL.

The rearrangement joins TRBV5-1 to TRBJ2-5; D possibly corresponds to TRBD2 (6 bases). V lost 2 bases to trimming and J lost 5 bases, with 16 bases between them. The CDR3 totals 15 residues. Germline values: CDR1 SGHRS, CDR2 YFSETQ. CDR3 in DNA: TGCGCCAGCAGCTTATACGGGGACTTTGGGGAGACCCAGTACTTC. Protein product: CASSLYGDFGETQYF. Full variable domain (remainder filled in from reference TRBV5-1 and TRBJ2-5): KAGVTQTPRYLIKTRGQQVTLSCSPISGHRSVSWYQQTPGQGLQFLFEYFSETQRNKGNFPGRFSGRQFSNSRSEMNVSTLELGDSALYLCASSLYGDFGETQYFGPGTRLLVL.

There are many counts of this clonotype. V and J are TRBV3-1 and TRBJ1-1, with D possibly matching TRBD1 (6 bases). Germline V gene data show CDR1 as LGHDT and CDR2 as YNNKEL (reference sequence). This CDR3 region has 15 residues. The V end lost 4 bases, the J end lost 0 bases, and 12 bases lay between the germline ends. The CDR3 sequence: CASSPSGTLNTEAFF. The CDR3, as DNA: TGTGCCAGCAGCCCATCCGGGACACTGAACACTGAAGCTTTCTTT.

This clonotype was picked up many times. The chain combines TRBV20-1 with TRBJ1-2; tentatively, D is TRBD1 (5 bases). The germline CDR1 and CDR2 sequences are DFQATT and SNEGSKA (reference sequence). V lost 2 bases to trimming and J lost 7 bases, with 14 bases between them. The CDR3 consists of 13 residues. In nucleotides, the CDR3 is TGCAGTGCTAGAACCTCCGGGACGCTTGGCTACACCTTC. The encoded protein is CSARTSGTLGYTF.

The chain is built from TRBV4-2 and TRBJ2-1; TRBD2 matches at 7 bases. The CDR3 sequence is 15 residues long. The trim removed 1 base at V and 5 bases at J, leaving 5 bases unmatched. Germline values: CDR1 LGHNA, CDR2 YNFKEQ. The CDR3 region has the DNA TGTGCCAGCAGCCAAGGTCTCGGGGGGAACAATGAGCAGTTCTTC. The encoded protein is CASSQGLGGNNEQFF.

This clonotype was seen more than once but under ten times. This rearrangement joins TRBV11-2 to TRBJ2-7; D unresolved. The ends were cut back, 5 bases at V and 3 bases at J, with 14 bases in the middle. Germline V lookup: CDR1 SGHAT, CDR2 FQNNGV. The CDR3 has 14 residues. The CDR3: CASSPFPESYEQYF. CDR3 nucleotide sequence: TGTGCCAGCAGCCCATTCCCAGAAAGCTACGAGCAGTACTTC.

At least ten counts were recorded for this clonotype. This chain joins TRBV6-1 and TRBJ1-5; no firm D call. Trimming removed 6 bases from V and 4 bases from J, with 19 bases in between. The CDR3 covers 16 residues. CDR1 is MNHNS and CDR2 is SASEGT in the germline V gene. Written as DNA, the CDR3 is TGTGCCAGCAGCCCAATCTCGGACCCAATTAATCAGCCCCAGCATTTT. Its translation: CASSPISDPINQPQHF.

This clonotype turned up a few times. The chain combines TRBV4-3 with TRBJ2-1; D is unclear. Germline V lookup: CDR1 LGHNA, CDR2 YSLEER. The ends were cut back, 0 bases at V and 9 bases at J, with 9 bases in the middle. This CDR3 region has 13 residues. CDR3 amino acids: CASSQDGRGEQFF. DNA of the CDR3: TGCGCCAGCAGCCAAGATGGAAGAGGTGAGCAGTTCTTC.

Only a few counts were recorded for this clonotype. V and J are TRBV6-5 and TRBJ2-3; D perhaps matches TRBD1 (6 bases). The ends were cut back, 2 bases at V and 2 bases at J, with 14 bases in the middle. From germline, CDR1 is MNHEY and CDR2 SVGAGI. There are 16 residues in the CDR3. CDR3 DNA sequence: TGTGCCAGCAGTTACCTCGGACAGACAAACACAGATACGCAGTATTTT. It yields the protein CASSYLGQTNTDTQYF.

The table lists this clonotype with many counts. CDR3 residues: CASSLHGRGYNEQFF. The CDR3 DNA reads as TGTGCCAGCAGCTTACACGGGAGGGGTTACAATGAGCAGTTCTTC. The chain uses TRBV7-2 and TRBJ2-1, with 8 bases lining up with TRBD2. Trimming took 2 bases from V and 4 from J; bases not matched to a gene: 4. Germline V gene data show CDR1 as SGHTA and CDR2 as FQGNSA. This CDR3 is built from 15 residues.

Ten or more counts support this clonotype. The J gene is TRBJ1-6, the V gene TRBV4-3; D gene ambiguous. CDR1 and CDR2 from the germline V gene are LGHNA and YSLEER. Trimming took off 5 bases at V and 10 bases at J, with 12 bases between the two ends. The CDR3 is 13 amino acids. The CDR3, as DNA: TGCGCCAGCAGCTTCGACCTGGAGTCACCCCTCCACTTT. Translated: CASSFDLESPLHF.

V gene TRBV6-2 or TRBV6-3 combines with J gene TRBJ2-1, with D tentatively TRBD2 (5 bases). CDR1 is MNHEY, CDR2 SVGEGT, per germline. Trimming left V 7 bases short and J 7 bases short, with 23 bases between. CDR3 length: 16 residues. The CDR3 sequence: CASTPLPSLVRNEQFF. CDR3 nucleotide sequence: TGTGCCAGCACCCCACTCCCCTCACTAGTTAGGAATGAGCAGTTCTTC.

Here the CDR3 DNA reads TGCGCCAGCAGCCAAGATCCACAGGGGGACAACACCGGGGAGCTGTTTTTT. Its translation is CASSQDPQGDNTGELFF. The chain couples TRBV4-3 to TRBJ2-2, with 8 bases lining up with TRBD1. The V and J ends lost 0 bases and 2 bases, in that order; junction bases with no gene match: 5. The CDR3 extends over 17 amino acids. CDR1 is LGHNA, CDR2 YSLEER, per germline.

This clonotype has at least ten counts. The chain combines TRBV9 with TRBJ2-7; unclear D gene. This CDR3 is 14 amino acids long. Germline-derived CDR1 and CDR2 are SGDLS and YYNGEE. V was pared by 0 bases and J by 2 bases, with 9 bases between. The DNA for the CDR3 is TGTGCCAGCAGCGTAGCTGCTGGGACCTACGAGCAGTACTTC. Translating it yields CASSVAAGTYEQYF.

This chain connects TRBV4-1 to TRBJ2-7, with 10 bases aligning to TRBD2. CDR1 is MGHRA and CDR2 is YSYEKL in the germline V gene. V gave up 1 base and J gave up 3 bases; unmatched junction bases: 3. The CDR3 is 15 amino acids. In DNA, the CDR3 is TGCGCCAGCAGCCAAGGCCCTAGCGGGAGCTACGAGCAGTACTTC. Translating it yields CASSQGPSGSYEQYF.

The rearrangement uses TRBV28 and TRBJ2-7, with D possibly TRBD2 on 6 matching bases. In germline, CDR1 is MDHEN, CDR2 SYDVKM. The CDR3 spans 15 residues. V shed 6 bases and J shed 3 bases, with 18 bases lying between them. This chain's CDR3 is CASRPVSGGNYEQYF. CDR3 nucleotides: TGTGCCAGCAGACCCGTCTCCGGGGGAAACTACGAGCAGTACTTC.